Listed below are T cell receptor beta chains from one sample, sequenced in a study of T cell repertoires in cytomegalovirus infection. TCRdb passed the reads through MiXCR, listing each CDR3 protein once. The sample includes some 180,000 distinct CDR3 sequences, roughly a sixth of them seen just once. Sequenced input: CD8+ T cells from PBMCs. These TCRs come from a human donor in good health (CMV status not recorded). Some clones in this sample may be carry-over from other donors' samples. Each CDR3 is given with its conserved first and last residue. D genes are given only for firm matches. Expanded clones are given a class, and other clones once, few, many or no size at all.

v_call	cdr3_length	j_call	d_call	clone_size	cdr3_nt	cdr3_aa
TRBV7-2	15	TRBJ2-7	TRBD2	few	TGTGCCAGCAGCCGGACTAGCGGGGCTCTCTACGAGCAGTACTTC	CASSRTSGALYEQYF
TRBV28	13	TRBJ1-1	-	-	TGTGCCAGCAGTTTTATCGGGGGCACTGAAGCTTTCTTT	CASSFIGGTEAFF
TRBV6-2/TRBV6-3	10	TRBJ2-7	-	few	TGTGCCAGCTCGGCGGACGAGCAGTACTTC	CASSADEQYF
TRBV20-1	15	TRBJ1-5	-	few	TGCAGTGCTAGACCGTACAGGGAAGGGGATCAGCCCCAGCATTTT	CSARPYREGDQPQHF
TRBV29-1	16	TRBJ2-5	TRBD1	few	TGCAGCGCCTCAAATCGTCGGACAGGGGGCTTAGAGACCCAGTACTTC	CSASNRRTGGLETQYF
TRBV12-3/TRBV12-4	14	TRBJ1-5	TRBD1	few	TGTGCCAGCAGCATGACAGGGCGCAATCAGCCCCAGCATTTT	CASSMTGRNQPQHF
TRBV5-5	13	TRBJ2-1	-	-	TGTGCCAGCAGCTTATGGGGCTACAATGAGCAGTTCTTC	CASSLWGYNEQFF
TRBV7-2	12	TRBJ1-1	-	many	TGTGCCAGCAGCTCCTGGACAGATGAAGCTTTCTTT	CASSSWTDEAFF
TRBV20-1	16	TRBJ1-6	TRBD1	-	TGCAGTGCTAGAGACCCGGGACAGGGCCTTAATTCACCCCTCCACTTT	CSARDPGQGLNSPLHF
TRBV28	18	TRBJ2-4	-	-	TGTGCCAGCAGTTTAAGGTCCGAGGCATACCTAGCCAAAAACATTCAGTACTTC	CASSLRSEAYLAKNIQYF
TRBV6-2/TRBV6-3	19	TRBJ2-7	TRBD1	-	TGTGCCAGCAGTTCGGGACAGGGGATCTGGCGGGATGACGCCTACGAGCAGTACTTC	CASSSGQGIWRDDAYEQYF
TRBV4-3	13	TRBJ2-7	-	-	TGCGCCAGCAGCCAAGTATCCGGGGAATGGCAGTACTTC	CASSQVSGEWQYF
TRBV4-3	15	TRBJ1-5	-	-	TGCGCCAGCAGCCAAGCCACAGGATTCGGTCAGCCCCAGCATTTT	CASSQATGFGQPQHF
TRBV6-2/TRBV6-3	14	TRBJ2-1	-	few	TGTGCCAGCAGTTACTCCGGGGCTTTCAATGAGCAGTTCTTC	CASSYSGAFNEQFF
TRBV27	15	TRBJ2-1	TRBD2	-	TGTGCCAGCAGTTTCGTTAGCGGGGGTTCCTATGAGCAGTTCTTC	CASSFVSGGSYEQFF
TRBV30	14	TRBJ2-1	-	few	TGTGCCTGGAGGGTGGACCCTCCCTACAATGAGCAGTTCTTC	CAWRVDPPYNEQFF
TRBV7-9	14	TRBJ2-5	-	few	TGTGCCAGCAGCTTTCACAGGGACGGAAAGACCCAGTACTTC	CASSFHRDGKTQYF
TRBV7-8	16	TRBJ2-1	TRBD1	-	TGTGCCAGCAGCTTAGAGGGGGACAGGGAGGTCGATGAGCAGTTCTTC	CASSLEGDREVDEQFF
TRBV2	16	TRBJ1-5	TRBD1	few	TGTGCCAGCAGTGAGGACAGGGGAGGCGGCAATCAGCCCCAGCATTTT	CASSEDRGGGNQPQHF
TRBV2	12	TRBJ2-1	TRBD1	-	TGTGCCAGCAGTTCCCGGACAGGGATAGGGTTCTTC	CASSSRTGIGFF
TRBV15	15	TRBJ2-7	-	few	TGTGCCACCAGTCCTGACCGGGGTCCCTCCTACGAGCAGTACTTC	CATSPDRGPSYEQYF
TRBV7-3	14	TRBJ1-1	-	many	TGTGCCAGCAGCTTACAGGGCTTGAACACTGAAGCTTTCTTT	CASSLQGLNTEAFF
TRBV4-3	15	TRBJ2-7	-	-	TGCGCCAGCAGCCAAGATCGGGATAACAGGTACGAGCAGTACTTC	CASSQDRDNRYEQYF
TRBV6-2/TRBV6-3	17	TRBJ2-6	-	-	TGTGCCAGCAGCCCCCCAGGCGCGAGCTCTGGGGCCAACGTCCTGACTTTC	CASSPPGASSGANVLTF
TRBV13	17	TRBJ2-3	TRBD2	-	TGTGCCAGCAGCACGGCCCGTCAGCGGGGGAGCACAGATACGCAGTATTTT	CASSTARQRGSTDTQYF
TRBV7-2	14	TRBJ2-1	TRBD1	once	TGTGCCAGCAGCTTCCCCCAGGGGGCAGAGGAGCAGTTCTTC	CASSFPQGAEEQFF
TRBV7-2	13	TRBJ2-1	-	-	TGTGCCAGCCGACGTTCCGAGGTTAAGGAGCAGTTCTTC	CASRRSEVKEQFF